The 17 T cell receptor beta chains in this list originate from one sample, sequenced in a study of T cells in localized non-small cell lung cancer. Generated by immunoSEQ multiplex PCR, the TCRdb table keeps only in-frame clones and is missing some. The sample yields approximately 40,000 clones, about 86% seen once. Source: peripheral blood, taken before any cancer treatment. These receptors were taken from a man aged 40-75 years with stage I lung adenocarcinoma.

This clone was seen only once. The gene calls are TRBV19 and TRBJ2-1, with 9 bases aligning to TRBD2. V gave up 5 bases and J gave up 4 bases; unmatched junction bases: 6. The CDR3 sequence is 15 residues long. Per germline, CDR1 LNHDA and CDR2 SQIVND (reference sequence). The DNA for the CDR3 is TGTGCCAGTAGTTTTAGCGGGAGAACATACAATGAGCAGTTCTTC. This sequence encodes CASSFSGRTYNEQFF.

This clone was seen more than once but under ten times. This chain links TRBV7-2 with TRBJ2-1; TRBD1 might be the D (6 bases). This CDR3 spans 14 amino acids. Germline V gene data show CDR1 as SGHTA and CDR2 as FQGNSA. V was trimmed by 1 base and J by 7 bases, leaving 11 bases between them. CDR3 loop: CASSLVGGTNEQFF. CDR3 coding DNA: TGTGCCAGCAGCTTAGTAGGGGGTACGAATGAGCAGTTCTTC.

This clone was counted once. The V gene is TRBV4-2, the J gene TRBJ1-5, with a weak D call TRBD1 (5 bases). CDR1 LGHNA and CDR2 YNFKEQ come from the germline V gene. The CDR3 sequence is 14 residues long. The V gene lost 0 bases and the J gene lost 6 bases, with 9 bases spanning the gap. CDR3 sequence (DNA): TGTGCCAGCAGCCAAGATTTCCAGGGTCAGCCCCAGCATTTT. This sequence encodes CASSQDFQGQPQHF.

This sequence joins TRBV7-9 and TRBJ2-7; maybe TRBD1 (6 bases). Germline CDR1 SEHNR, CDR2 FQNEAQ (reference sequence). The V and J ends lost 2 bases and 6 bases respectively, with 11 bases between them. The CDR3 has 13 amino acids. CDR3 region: CASSLRTDAEQYF. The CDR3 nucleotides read TGTGCCAGCAGCTTACGGACAGATGCCGAGCAGTACTTC.

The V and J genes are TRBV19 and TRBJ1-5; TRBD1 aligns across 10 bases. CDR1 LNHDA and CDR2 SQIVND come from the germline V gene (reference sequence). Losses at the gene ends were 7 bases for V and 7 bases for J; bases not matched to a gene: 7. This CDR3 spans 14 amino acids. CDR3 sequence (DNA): TGTGCCAGTAACCAGGACAGGGGGAGCCAGCCCCAGCATTTT. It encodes CASNQDRGSQPQHF.

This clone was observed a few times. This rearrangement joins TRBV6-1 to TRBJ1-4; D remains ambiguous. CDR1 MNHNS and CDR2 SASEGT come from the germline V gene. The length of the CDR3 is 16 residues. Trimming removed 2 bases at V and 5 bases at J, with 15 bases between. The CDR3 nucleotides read TGTGCCAGCAGTGAATTGGAGGTTAATGGGAATGAAAAACTGTTTTTT. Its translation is CASSELEVNGNEKLFF.

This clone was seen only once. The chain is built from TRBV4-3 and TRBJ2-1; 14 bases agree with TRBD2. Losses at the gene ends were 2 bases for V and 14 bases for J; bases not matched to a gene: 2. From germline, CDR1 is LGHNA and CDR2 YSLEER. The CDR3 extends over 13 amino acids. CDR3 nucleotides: TGCGCCAGCAGCCAACAGGGACTAGCGGGAGAGTTCTTC. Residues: CASSQQGLAGEFF.

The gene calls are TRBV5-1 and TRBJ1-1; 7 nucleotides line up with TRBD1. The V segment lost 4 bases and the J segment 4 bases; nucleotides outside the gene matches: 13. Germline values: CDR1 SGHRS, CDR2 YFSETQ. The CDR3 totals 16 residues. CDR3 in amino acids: CASSRKTDREATEAFF. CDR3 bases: TGCGCCAGCAGCCGGAAAACAGACAGGGAAGCCACTGAAGCTTTCTTT.

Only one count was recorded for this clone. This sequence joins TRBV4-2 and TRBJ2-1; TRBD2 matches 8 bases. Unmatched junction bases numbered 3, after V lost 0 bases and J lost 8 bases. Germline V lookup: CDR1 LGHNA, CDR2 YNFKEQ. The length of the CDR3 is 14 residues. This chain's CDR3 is CASSQDGTRDEQFF. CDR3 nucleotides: TGTGCCAGCAGCCAAGATGGGACTAGAGATGAGCAGTTCTTC.

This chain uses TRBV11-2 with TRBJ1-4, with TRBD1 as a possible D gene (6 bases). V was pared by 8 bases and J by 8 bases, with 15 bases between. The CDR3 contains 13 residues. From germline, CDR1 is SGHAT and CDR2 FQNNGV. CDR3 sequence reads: CASGGRGGEKLFF. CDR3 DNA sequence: TGTGCCAGCGGGGGGCGTGGAGGAGAAAAACTGTTTTTT. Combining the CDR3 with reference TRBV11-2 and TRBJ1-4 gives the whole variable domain EAGVAQSPRYKIIEKRQSVAFWCNPISGHATLYWYQQILGQGPKLLIQFQNNGVVDDSQLPKDRFSAERLKGVDSTLKIQPAKLEDSAVYLCASGGRGGEKLFFGSGTQLSVL.

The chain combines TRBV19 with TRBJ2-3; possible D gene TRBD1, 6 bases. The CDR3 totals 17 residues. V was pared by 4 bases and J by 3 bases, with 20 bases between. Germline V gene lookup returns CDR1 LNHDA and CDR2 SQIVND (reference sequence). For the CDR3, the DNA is TGTGCCAGTAGTACGGGACAAACAAATGAAGGGACAGATACGCAGTATTTT. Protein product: CASSTGQTNEGTDTQYF.

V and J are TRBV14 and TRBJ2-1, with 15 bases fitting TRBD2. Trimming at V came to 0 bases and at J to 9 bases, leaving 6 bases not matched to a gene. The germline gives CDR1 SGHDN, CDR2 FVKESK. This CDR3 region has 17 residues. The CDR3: CASSQEVGTSGRFEQFF. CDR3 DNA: TGTGCCAGCAGCCAAGAGGTCGGGACTAGCGGGAGGTTTGAGCAGTTCTTC.

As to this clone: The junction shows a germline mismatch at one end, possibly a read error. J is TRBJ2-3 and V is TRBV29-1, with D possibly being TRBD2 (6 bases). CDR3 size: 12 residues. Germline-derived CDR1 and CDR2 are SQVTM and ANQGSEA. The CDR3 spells CSVEDRLAVAVF. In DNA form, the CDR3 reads TGCAGCGTTGAAGATCGATTAGCGGTAGCAGTATTT.

The CDR3 sequence is CASSDRVRFEAFF. The CDR3 nucleotides read TGTGCCAGCAGTGACAGGGTTAGGTTTGAAGCTTTCTTT. The rearrangement links TRBV6-5 to TRBJ1-1, with 7 bases matching TRBD1. The V and J ends lost 5 bases and 7 bases, in that order; junction bases with no gene match: 7. There are 13 residues in the CDR3. CDR1 MNHEY and CDR2 SVGAGI come from the germline V gene.

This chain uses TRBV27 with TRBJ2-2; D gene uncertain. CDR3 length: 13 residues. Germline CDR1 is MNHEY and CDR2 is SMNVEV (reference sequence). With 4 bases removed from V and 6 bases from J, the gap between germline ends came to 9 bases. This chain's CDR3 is CASSSSFSGELFF. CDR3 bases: TGTGCCAGCAGTTCCTCCTTCTCCGGGGAGCTGTTTTTT.

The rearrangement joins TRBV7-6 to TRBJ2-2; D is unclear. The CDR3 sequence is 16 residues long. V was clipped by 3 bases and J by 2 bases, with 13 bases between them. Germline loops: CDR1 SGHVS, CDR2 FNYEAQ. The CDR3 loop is CASSFVGSQNTGELFF. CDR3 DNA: TGTGCCAGCAGCTTCGTTGGATCACAAAACACCGGGGAGCTGTTTTTT.

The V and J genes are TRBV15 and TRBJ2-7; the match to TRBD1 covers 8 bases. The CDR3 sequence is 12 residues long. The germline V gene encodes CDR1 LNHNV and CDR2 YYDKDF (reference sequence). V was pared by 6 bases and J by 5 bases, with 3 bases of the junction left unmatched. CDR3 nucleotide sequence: TGTGCCACCAGTCCGACAGGGGACGAGCAGTACTTC. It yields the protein CATSPTGDEQYF. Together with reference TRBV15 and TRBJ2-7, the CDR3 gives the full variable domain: DAMVIQNPRYQVTQFGKPVTLSCSQTLNHNVMYWYQQKSSQAPKLLFHYYDKDFNNEADTPDNFQSRRPNTSFCFLDIRSPGLGDTAMYLCATSPTGDEQYFGPGTRLTVT.